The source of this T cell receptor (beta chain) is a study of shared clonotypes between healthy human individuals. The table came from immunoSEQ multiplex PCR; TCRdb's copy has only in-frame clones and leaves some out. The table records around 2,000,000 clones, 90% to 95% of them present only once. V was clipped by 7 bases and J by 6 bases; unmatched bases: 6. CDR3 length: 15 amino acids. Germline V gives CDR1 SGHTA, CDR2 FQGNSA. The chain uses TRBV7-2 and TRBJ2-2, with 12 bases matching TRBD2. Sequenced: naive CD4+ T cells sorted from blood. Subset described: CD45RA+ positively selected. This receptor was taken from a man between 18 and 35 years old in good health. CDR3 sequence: CASTPSGRAAGELFF. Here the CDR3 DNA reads TGTGCCAGCACCCCTAGCGGGAGGGCCGCCGGGGAGCTGTTTTTT.